This entry describes one TCR beta chain. The clone's antigen remains unknown. No qualities accompany the bases; no much larger clone lies one base away. For sequencing of the TCRbeta CDR3 region, genomic DNA was extracted from the sorted cells. The immunoSEQ Assay was used to sequence the TCRbeta CDR3 regions. TCRdb's version of the immuneACCESS table is confined to in-frame rearrangements and falls short of the full clone set. An unresolved V gene accounts for under half of the shortfall where checked; the remainder is of unknown origin. The sample table shows roughly 60,000 clones, and about 85% are seen once. The top ten clones comprise 4% to 6% of the sample. This entry is derived from a study of OX40 agonist ivuxolimab in advanced cancers. Background on the whole study: The costimulatory receptor OX40 (CD134) was targeted by ivuxolimab, a fully human IgG2 agonistic monoclonal antibody. Intravenous ivuxolimab was administered to patients every 2 weeks at six dose levels: 0.01, 0.1, 0.3, 1.5, 3 and 10 mg/kg. Among the roughly 52 dose-escalation patients, around 20 had hepatocellular carcinoma, approximately 15 melanoma, 9 renal cell carcinoma and 9 head and neck cancer. The dose-escalation cohort was over 70% male with a mean age of about 65 years, ranging from roughly 23 to 90. Patients were allowed to have had prior anti-PD-1, anti-PD-L1 or anti-CTLA-4 therapy, and 40% to 45% of the dose-escalation patients had been treated with checkpoint inhibitors. Partial responses occurred in three dose-escalation patients: two with cutaneous melanoma and one with hepatocellular carcinoma. Peripheral TCRbeta sequencing aimed to test whether ivuxolimab altered TCR sequence diversity and caused clonal T-cell expansion. The monotherapy dose-escalation portion (N ≈ 50 patients) of the phase I ivuxolimab trial is reported in the paper.

Study-wide conclusions, independent of this receptor: Partial responders in the 0.1-3.0 mg/kg groups had among the lowest normalized peripheral clonal expansion, especially among CD8+ T cells. At doses of 0.1 to 3.0 mg/kg, clonal expansion of both CD4+ and CD8+ blood T cells was observed from baseline to week 6. After ivuxolimab, CD8+ T cells had more expanded clones than CD4+ T cells on average. Low levels of normalized T-cell clonal expansion were also seen in some nonresponding patients. The antigen specificity of the clonally expanded peripheral T cells was not determined.

The trial excluded patients who had a history of autoimmune disease or who were on systemic immunosuppression. In every dose cohort, peripheral blood was drawn for TCR sequencing at baseline, cycle 4 day 1, and cycle 7 day 1. Samples came from an open-label, multicenter, first-in-human phase I dose-escalation trial of ivuxolimab. Adults with locally advanced or metastatic head and neck squamous cell, hepatocellular, melanoma or renal cell carcinoma were enrolled in the trial. Before TCR sequencing, CD4+ and CD8+ T cells were separately sorted from peripheral blood. The junction shows trimming of 0 bases on V and 0 bases on J, plus 9 bases between the germline ends. Its CDR3 holds 16 amino acids, cysteine through phenylalanine. Solely the CDR3 DNA is kept, with 48 bases framed from the first base. Via the germline V gene, CDR1 is LGHNA and CDR2 YSLEER.

Here the chain combines TRBV4-3 and TRBJ2-1; the D region possibly corresponds to TRBD2 (5 bases align). The specimen was CD4+ or CD8+ T cells sorted from blood, collected in a trial of the OX40 agonist ivuxolimab. The sequence was collected from an adult with an advanced solid tumor such as melanoma, head and neck, liver or kidney cancer. The nucleotide sequence is TGCGCCAGCAGCCAAGATTGGCTAGCCTCCTACAATGAGCAGTTCTTC. It is translated as CASSQDWLASYNEQFF.